The 10 T cell receptor beta chains given below trace back to one sample, sequenced in a study of blood T cell repertoires in COVID-19. Produced via immunoSEQ multiplex PCR; TCRdb's table is partial and in-frame only. Here the sample spans approximately 220,000 clones, around 86% being singletons. The specimen sequenced was peripheral blood. The source of these receptors is a man aged 45 to 65 with acute or convalescent COVID-19.

J is TRBJ2-7 and V is TRBV5-1, with D tentatively TRBD2 (6 bases). Germline values: CDR1 SGHRS, CDR2 YFSETQ. The CDR3 sequence is 16 residues long. V dropped 1 base and J dropped 2 bases, with 16 bases sitting between them. The CDR3 bases are TGCGCCAGCAGCTTGTCCTCTCCGGGGGTGACCTACGAGCAGTACTTC. This gives the protein CASSLSSPGVTYEQYF.

This rearrangement joins TRBV7-9 to TRBJ1-2, with a tentative D call TRBD1 (5 bases). V lost 5 bases and J 4 bases, leaving 23 bases between the germline ends. Germline V lookup: CDR1 SEHNR, CDR2 FQNEAQ (reference sequence). The CDR3 loop spans 17 amino acids. DNA for the CDR3: TGTGCCAGCAGCCGGGGGGTACAGGACCTCCTGGGCTATGGCTACACCTTC. Protein product: CASSRGVQDLLGYGYTF.

V usage is TRBV29-1 and J usage is TRBJ1-2; 7 nucleotides agree with TRBD1. CDR1 is SQVTM, CDR2 ANQGSEA, per germline. The CDR3 has 12 residues. The junction had 9 bases not matched to a gene; V was cut back by 7 bases and J by 7 bases. CDR3 loop: CSGLTGLAGYTF. CDR3 coding DNA: TGCAGCGGTCTGACAGGGTTGGCTGGCTACACCTTC.

The rearrangement links TRBV5-1 to TRBJ1-2; 8 bases agree with TRBD1. This CDR3 contains 15 residues. Germline V gene sequence: CDR1 SGHRS, CDR2 YFSETQ. V lost 3 bases to trimming and J lost 5 bases; unmatched junction nucleotides: 9. The CDR3 DNA is TGCGCCAGCAGCTCCCAGCCAGGGGGCGGGTATGGCTACACCTTC. This encodes CASSSQPGGGYGYTF. The entire variable domain, with the rest obtained from reference TRBV5-1 and TRBJ1-2, is as follows: KAGVTQTPRYLIKTRGQQVTLSCSPISGHRSVSWYQQTPGQGLQFLFEYFSETQRNKGNFPGRFSGRQFSNSRSEMNVSTLELGDSALYLCASSSQPGGGYGYTFGSGTRLTVV.

The rearrangement joins TRBV11-3 to TRBJ2-2, with D unresolved. CDR3 size: 14 residues. The V gene's germline CDR1 is SGHNT and CDR2 YENEEA. V was pared by 3 bases and J by 3 bases, with 8 bases between. The CDR3 is CASSFDRDTGELFF. In DNA, the CDR3 is TGTGCCAGCAGCTTTGACCGGGACACCGGGGAGCTGTTTTTT.

The rearrangement uses TRBV21-1 and TRBJ2-7; the table's D call of TRBD2 was not tested on the DNA. TRBV21-1 is tagged as a pseudogene. There are 13 residues in the CDR3. The CDR3 nucleotides are TGTGCCAGCAGCAAGAGGGTTCCTACGAAGCAGTACTTC. Its translation is CASSKRVPTKQYF.

This chain uses TRBV29-1 with TRBJ2-7; 11 bases are shared with TRBD1. There are 14 residues in the CDR3. Trimming cost V 3 bases and J 6 bases; bases outside gene matches: 7. Germline CDR1 reads SQVTM; CDR2 reads ANQGSEA. The DNA of the CDR3 is TGCAGCGTTGAGGACGGGACAGGGGGTTTCGAGCAGTACTTC. Its translation: CSVEDGTGGFEQYF.

The chain combines TRBV27 with TRBJ1-1; 11 nucleotides align to TRBD1. The CDR3 loop spans 13 amino acids. CDR1 is MNHEY, CDR2 SMNVEV, per germline (reference sequence). With 2 bases clipped from V and 13 bases from J, the junction kept 6 bases outside the gene matches. The CDR3 DNA sequence: TGTGCCAGCAGTTTAAGGACAGGGGGCGCTGTTTTCTTT. It translates to CASSLRTGGAVFF.

The gene calls are TRBV3-1 (or the pseudogene TRBV3-2) and TRBJ1-2, with D uncertain. Deletions cut 1 base from V and 3 bases from J, with 9 bases between. The germline V gene has CDR1 LGHDT and CDR2 YNNKEL (reference sequence). CDR3 length equals 14 residues. Written as DNA, the CDR3 is TGTGCCAGCAGCCAAGGAACCGGGTACTATGGCTACACCTTC. This gives the protein CASSQGTGYYGYTF.

The rearrangement links TRBV2 to TRBJ2-7, with 10 bases fitting TRBD1. This CDR3 is 16 amino acids long. CDR1 and CDR2 from the germline V gene are SNHLY and FYNNEI. Trimming removed 6 bases from V and 3 bases from J; junction bases left unmatched: 11. DNA for the CDR3: TGTGCCAGCAGCCCGGTGGGGACAGGGGTTGGCTACGAGCAGTACTTC. Translating gives CASSPVGTGVGYEQYF.